Listed below are T cell receptor beta chains from one sample, sequenced in a study of OX40 agonist ivuxolimab in advanced cancers. Sequencing used immunoSEQ multiplex PCR; TCRdb keeps in-frame clones, though not all of them. Of roughly 13,000 clones in the sample, 82% were seen once. Source: CD4+ or CD8+ T cells sorted from blood, taken in a trial of the OX40 agonist ivuxolimab. These TCRs come from an adult with an advanced solid tumor such as melanoma, head and neck, liver or kidney cancer. CDR3s include the opening cysteine and the closing phenylalanine or tryptophan. A D gene is named only where the DNA matches it firmly. Rows give clone size only sometimes, using once, few, many, or a class for an expanded clone.

size,J,V,D,CDR3,DNA
-,TRBJ1-5,TRBV28,TRBD1,CAITDRRNQPQHF,TGTGCCATCACGGACAGGAGAAATCAGCCCCAGCATTTT
-,TRBJ1-1,TRBV6-1,TRBD1,CASSGNRGRLSDTEAFF,TGTGCCAGCAGTGGAAACAGGGGGCGTCTGTCGGACACTGAAGCTTTCTTT
-,TRBJ2-7,TRBV27,-,CASSPWTDSYEQYF,TGTGCCAGCAGTCCATGGACGGATTCCTACGAGCAGTACTTC
few,TRBJ1-5,TRBV28,-,CASGLYQPQHF,TGTGCCAGCGGACTTTATCAGCCCCAGCATTTT
-,TRBJ2-7,TRBV18,TRBD1,CASSAGTDSYEQYF,TGTGCCAGCTCAGCCGGGACAGACTCCTACGAGCAGTACTTC
-,TRBJ1-1,TRBV25-1,TRBD1,CASSARGMGTVEAFF,TGTGCCAGCAGTGCTCGAGGCATGGGGACAGTTGAAGCTTTCTTT
-,TRBJ2-1,TRBV7-8,-,CASSFAPGDSYNEQFF,TGTGCCAGCAGCTTTGCCCCGGGGGACTCCTACAATGAGCAGTTCTTC
-,TRBJ1-2,TRBV15,TRBD1,CATSSDRGAKIIHGYTF,TGTGCCACCAGCAGCGACAGGGGCGCCAAGATAATCCATGGCTACACCTTC
-,TRBJ2-2,TRBV10-1,-,CASSDVGVNTGELFF,TGCGCCAGCAGTGATGTGGGGGTAAACACCGGGGAGCTGTTTTTT
-,TRBJ2-3,TRBV7-9,-,CASSFEWELADTQYF,TGTGCCAGCAGCTTCGAGTGGGAGTTGGCAGATACGCAGTATTTT
-,TRBJ1-2,TRBV29-1,TRBD1,CSVEGEDRGVGGYTF,TGCAGCGTTGAAGGGGAGGACAGGGGAGTAGGTGGCTACACCTTC
once,TRBJ2-6,TRBV13,TRBD1,CATQGARANVLTF,TGTGCCACACAGGGGGCTCGGGCCAACGTCCTGACTTTC
many,TRBJ1-1,TRBV19,-,CASSIGRTEAFF,TGTGCCAGTAGTATCGGGAGGACTGAAGCTTTCTTT
-,TRBJ1-4,TRBV5-6,-,CASSVGDAISEKLFF,TGTGCCAGCAGCGTTGGAGACGCCATATCGGAAAAACTGTTTTTT
-,TRBJ1-2,TRBV7-8,TRBD1,CASSLSDRVYGGYTF,TGTGCCAGCAGCTTATCGGACAGGGTCTACGGTGGCTACACCTTC
-,TRBJ2-1,TRBV27,TRBD1,CASSLLSGGFYNEQFF,TGTGCCAGCAGTTTATTGTCAGGGGGCTTCTACAATGAGCAGTTCTTC